The 14 T cell receptor beta chains below come from one sample, sequenced in a study of blood T cell repertoires in COVID-19. Using immunoSEQ multiplex PCR, the repertoire was profiled, and TCRdb retains in-frame clones only, with some absent. The sample includes hundreds of thousands of clones, about 85% of them seen just once. Sequencing input: PBMCs or T cells enriched from blood (not recorded which). These TCRs come from a man between 35 and 55 years old who had recovered from COVID-19.

The rearrangement joins TRBV14 to TRBJ1-2, with a tentative D call TRBD1 (6 bases). The CDR3 is 14 amino acids. Deletions cut 1 base from V and 4 bases from J, with 10 bases between. Germline V gene data show CDR1 as SGHDN and CDR2 as FVKESK. CDR3 coding DNA: TGTGCCAGCAGCCAAGTTACAGGGATCTATGGCTACACCTTC. Amino acid sequence: CASSQVTGIYGYTF.

This clone occurred once. The chain carries TRBV18 and TRBJ2-5; D call uncertain. Germline values: CDR1 KGHSH, CDR2 LQKENI. CDR3 length: 12 amino acids. Trimming cost V 2 bases and J 5 bases, with 6 bases left between them. The CDR3 region has the DNA TGTGCCAGCTCACCAGAGGTGGAGACCCAGTACTTC. Its translation: CASSPEVETQYF.

The V gene is TRBV3-1 (or the pseudogene TRBV3-2), the J gene TRBJ2-7; TRBD2 aligns across 8 bases. V trimming: 3 bases; J trimming: 7 bases; junction bases outside the gene matches: 5. The germline CDR1 and CDR2 sequences are LGHDT and YNNKEL (reference sequence). This CDR3 is built from 13 residues. In DNA form, the CDR3 reads TGTGCCAGCAGCCACGGGAGGGCCGGGGAGCAGTACTTC. Its protein product is CASSHGRAGEQYF.

The chain links TRBV5-3 to TRBJ2-1, with a weak D call TRBD2 (5 bases). TRBV5-3 has ORF status, its function being uncertain. Trimming took off 0 bases at V and 8 bases at J, with 6 bases between the two ends. This CDR3 contains 12 residues. CDR3 nucleotide sequence: TGTGCCAGAAGCTTGGGGACTGATGAGCAGTTCTTC. Encoded protein: CARSLGTDEQFF.

The chain recombines TRBV6-5 with TRBJ1-5, with no clear D. Germline lookup yields CDR1 MNHEY and CDR2 SVGAGI. CDR3 size: 14 residues. Trimming removed 6 bases at V and 2 bases at J, with 11 bases between. The CDR3 DNA sequence: TGTGCCAGCAGCCGAGCAAGTGGCAATCAGCCCCAGCATTTT. Translation: CASSRASGNQPQHF.

The V and J genes are TRBV7-2 and TRBJ2-1; weak D call: TRBD2 (5 bases). Germline loops: CDR1 SGHTA, CDR2 FQGNSA. V dropped 5 bases and J dropped 6 bases, with 14 bases sitting between them. The CDR3 runs to 14 residues. The CDR3 loop reads CASSPRRRINEQFF. CDR3 nucleotide sequence: TGTGCCAGCAGCCCCCGACGGAGGATCAATGAGCAGTTCTTC.

The rearrangement links TRBV19 to TRBJ2-3; D possibly corresponds to TRBD2 (6 bases). V was trimmed by 3 bases and J by 6 bases, leaving 16 bases between them. The CDR3 contains 15 residues. Looked up from germline, CDR1 is LNHDA and CDR2 is SQIVND (reference sequence). CDR3 region: CASSIILGSGDTQYF. CDR3 nucleotides: TGTGCCAGTAGTATTATCCTCGGGAGTGGGGATACGCAGTATTTT.

CDR3 protein: CASTHSSGANVLTF. The CDR3 nucleotides read TGTGCCAGTACCCATAGCTCTGGGGCCAACGTCCTGACTTTC. This chain links TRBV19 with TRBJ2-6; D is unclear. The CDR3 is 14 residues long. V was pared by 7 bases and J by 0 bases, with 7 bases between. CDR1 is LNHDA and CDR2 is SQIVND in the germline V gene (reference sequence).

This clone was observed a single time. J is TRBJ1-1 and V is TRBV15, with 10 nucleotides matching TRBD1. The ends lost 5 bases at V and 7 bases at J; junction bases unmatched: 1. The germline gives CDR1 LNHNV, CDR2 YYDKDF (reference sequence). This CDR3 contains 12 residues. The DNA for the CDR3 is TGTGCCACCAGCCGGGACAGGGGTGAAGCTTTCTTT. It codes for CATSRDRGEAFF.

The chain links TRBV7-9 to TRBJ1-1; no clear D. The CDR3 loop spans 13 amino acids. With 5 bases removed from V and 8 bases from J, the gap between germline ends came to 15 bases. Germline-derived CDR1 and CDR2 are SEHNR and FQNEAQ (reference sequence). CDR3: CASSLGSAAEAFF. DNA for the CDR3: TGTGCCAGCAGCCTGGGGTCAGCGGCGGAAGCTTTCTTT. Together with reference TRBV7-9 and TRBJ1-1, the CDR3 gives the full variable domain: DTGVSQNPRHKITKRGQNVTFRCDPISEHNRLYWYRQTLGQGPEFLTYFQNEAQLEKSRLLSDRFSAERPKGSFSTLEIQRTEQGDSAMYLCASSLGSAAEAFFGQGTRLTVV.

The rearrangement joins TRBV5-4 to TRBJ2-2, with TRBD2 matching 11 bases. CDR3 length equals 16 residues. Unmatched junction bases numbered 5, after V lost 4 bases and J lost 3 bases. Germline values: CDR1 SGHNT, CDR2 YYREEE (reference sequence). The CDR3 nucleotides read TGTGCCAGCAGCAAAGGGACTAGCGGAGACACCGGGGAGCTGTTTTTT. This codes for CASSKGTSGDTGELFF.

The chain is built from TRBV9 and TRBJ1-1; 7 bases align to TRBD1. Germline lookup yields CDR1 SGDLS and CDR2 YYNGEE. J was trimmed by 2 bases and V by 0 bases; bases with no gene match: 7. This CDR3 has 16 residues. The CDR3 sequence is CASSVGVGQSNTEAFF. The CDR3 DNA sequence: TGTGCCAGCAGCGTAGGGGTGGGACAGTCAAACACTGAAGCTTTCTTT. The full variable domain, in which reference TRBV9 and TRBJ1-1 provide the parts outside the CDR3, is DSGVTQTPKHLITATGQRVTLRCSPRSGDLSVYWYQQSLDQGLQFLIQYYNGEERAKGNILERFSAQQFPDLHSELNLSSLELGDSALYFCASSVGVGQSNTEAFFGQGTRLTVV.

The gene calls are TRBV18 and TRBJ2-7; TRBD1 aligns across 9 bases. V was clipped by 5 bases and J by 5 bases; unmatched bases: 7. This CDR3 has 14 residues. Germline CDR1 reads KGHSH; CDR2 reads LQKENI. CDR3 DNA sequence: TGTGCCAGCTCAGGGACAGGGTTTAGCGACGAGCAGTACTTC. It specifies CASSGTGFSDEQYF.

The chain employs TRBV19 and TRBJ1-2, with TRBD1 matching over 7 bases. CDR1 LNHDA and CDR2 SQIVND come from the germline V gene (reference sequence). This CDR3 contains 14 residues. V lost 2 bases, J lost 3 bases, and 3 bases stayed unmatched. Here the CDR3 reads CASSIIGGDYGYTF. The CDR3 DNA reads TGTGCCAGTAGTATAATAGGGGGCGACTATGGCTACACCTTC.